The clone carrying this T cell receptor (beta chain) came up many times. Its specificity is unknown. The germline V gene has CDR1 PRHDT and CDR2 FYEKMQ (reference sequence). The CDR3 has 15 residues. V lost 4 bases and J lost 1, with 13 bases in between. This sample was included in a study of blood T cells in healthy people across ages. The authors ran a second PCR of about 7 to 11 cycles using a sample-barcoded 5' primer and a J-beta primer mix. TCRdb re-derived calls from the 5' RACE reads in MiXCR, one entry per CDR3 protein. The sample carries 700,000 to 850,000 distinct CDR3 sequences, about 34% recorded once. Every donor gave 8 to 10 milliliters of peripheral blood. Study outcomes and limitations: Roughly linear declines in TCR beta diversity per million T cells occurred with age. Any conclusive comparison of naive versus antigen-experienced cells was prevented by using unsorted PBMCs.

The sequenced material came from blood. The sequence was collected from a man younger than 30 in good health. The chain combines TRBV13 with TRBJ1-1; tentatively, D is TRBD1 (5 bases). In DNA, the CDR3 is TGTGCCAGCAGCTCCCATTTGACAGCGAACACTGAAGCTTTCTTT. Translating gives CASSSHLTANTEAFF.